The T cell receptor (beta chain) under discussion was sequenced for a study of cytomegalovirus exposure and HLA in healthy donors. TCRdb's table, derived via immunoSEQ multiplex PCR, lists solely in-frame clones and lacks some. The sample records roughly 50,000 clones, about nine tenths being singletons. Trimming at V came to 3 bases and at J to 6 bases, leaving 9 bases not matched to a gene. The germline V gene has CDR1 SGHTA and CDR2 FQGNSA. The CDR3 loop spans 18 amino acids. The sequence came from a man aged 18-30 years in good health and CMV-seronegative. V is TRBV7-2 and J is TRBJ2-2; 14 bases are a match to TRBD2. The sample taken for sequencing was PBMCs. The CDR3: CASSFSGTSGSEAGELFF. The CDR3 coding sequence is TGTGCCAGCAGCTTTAGTGGGACTAGCGGGAGCGAAGCCGGGGAGCTGTTTTTT.